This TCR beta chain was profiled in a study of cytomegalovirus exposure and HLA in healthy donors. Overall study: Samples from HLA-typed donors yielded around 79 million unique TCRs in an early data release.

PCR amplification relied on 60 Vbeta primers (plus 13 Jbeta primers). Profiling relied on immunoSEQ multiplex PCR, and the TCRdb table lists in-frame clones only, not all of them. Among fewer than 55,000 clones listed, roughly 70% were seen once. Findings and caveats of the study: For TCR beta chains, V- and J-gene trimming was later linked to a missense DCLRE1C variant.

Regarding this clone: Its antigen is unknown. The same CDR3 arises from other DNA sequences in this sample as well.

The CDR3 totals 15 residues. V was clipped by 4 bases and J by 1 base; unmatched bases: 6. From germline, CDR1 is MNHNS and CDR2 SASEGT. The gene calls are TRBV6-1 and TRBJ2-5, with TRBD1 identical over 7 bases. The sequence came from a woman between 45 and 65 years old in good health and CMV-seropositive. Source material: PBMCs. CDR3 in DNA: TGTGCCAGCAGTGCGTTGGACAGGATCCAAGAGACCCAGTACTTC. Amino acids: CASSALDRIQETQYF.